The present entry profiles one T cell receptor beta chain with its context. The antigen remains undetermined. UMI-labeled 5' RACE TRB cDNA libraries were prepared from the cells. TCRdb reprocessed the 5' RACE reads and stores each CDR3 protein as one record, lacking DNA. The sample totals 3,000 or so distinct CDR3 sequences. The data are from a study of CXCR3-negative and CXCR3-positive naive CD8 T cells. Study-wide results and limits: The level of CXCR3 expression partially decreased after cryopreservation; the majority of assays used fresh PBMCs. Naive subsets were similarly diverse, while memory CD8+ repertoires were much less diverse. CXCR3-positive naive cells carried more hydrophobic TRB CDR3s than CXCR3-negative ones. Both naive subsets, CXCR3-negative and CXCR3-positive, displayed similar TRBV-TRBJ usage, unlike memory cells.

Every subset of CD8+ T cells was sorted in triplicate at hundreds of thousands of cells each. CDR1 KGHSH and CDR2 LQKENI come from the germline V gene. The length of the CDR3 is 13 residues. The TCR comes from a human donor in good health. Some clones in this sample may be carry-over from other donors' samples. The V and J genes are TRBV18 and TRBJ2-1. Sequenced input: naive CXCR3+ CD8+ T cells from blood. Subset indicated: CD45RO-CCR7+CD27+CD95- naive CD8+ T cells expressing CXCR3 (TNR3+). The CDR3: CASSQPLNNEQFF.